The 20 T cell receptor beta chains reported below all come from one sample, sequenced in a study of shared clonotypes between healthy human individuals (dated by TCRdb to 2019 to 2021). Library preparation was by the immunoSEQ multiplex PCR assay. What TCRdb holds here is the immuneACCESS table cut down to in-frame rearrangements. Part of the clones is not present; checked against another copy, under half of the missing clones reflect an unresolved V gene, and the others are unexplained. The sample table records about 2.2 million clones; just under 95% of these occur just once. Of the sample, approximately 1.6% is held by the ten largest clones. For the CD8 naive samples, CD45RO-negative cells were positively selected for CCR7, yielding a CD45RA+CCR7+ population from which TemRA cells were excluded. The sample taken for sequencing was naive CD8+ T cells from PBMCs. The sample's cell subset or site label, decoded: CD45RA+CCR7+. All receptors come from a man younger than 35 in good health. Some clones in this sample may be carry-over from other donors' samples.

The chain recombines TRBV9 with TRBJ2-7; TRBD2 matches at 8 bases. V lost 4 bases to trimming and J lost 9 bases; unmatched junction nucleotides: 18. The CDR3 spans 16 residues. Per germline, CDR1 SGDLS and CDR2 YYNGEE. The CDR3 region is CASSPRGGEVISRQYF. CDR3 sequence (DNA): TGTGCCAGCAGCCCCCGGGGGGGAGAAGTGATTAGTAGGCAGTACTTC.

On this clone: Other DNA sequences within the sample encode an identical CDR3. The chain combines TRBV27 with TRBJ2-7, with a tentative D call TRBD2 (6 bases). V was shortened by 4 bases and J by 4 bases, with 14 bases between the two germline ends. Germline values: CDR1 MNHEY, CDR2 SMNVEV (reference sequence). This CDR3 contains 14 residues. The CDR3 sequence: CASSYGTAGYEQYF. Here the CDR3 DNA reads TGTGCCAGCAGTTACGGGACGGCGGGATACGAGCAGTACTTC.

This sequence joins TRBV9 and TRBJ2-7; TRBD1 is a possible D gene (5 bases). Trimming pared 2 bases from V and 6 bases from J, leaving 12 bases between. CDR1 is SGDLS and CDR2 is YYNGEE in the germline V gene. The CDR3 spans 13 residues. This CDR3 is CASSVLGASEQYF. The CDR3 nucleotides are TGTGCCAGCAGCGTCCTTGGGGCCTCCGAGCAGTACTTC.

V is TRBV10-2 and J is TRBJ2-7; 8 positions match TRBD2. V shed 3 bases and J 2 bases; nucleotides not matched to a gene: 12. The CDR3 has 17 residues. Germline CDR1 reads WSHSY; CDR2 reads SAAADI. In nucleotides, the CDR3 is TGCGCCAGCAGTGAAAGAGGTAGGGGACTAGTTACCTACGAGCAGTACTTC. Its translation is CASSERGRGLVTYEQYF.

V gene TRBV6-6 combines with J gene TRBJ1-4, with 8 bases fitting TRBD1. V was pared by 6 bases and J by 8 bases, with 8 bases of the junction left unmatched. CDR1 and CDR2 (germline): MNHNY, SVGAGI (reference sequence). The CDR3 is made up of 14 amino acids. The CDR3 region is CASSQDRVVEKLFF. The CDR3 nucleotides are TGTGCCAGCAGCCAGGACAGGGTAGTAGAAAAACTGTTTTTT.

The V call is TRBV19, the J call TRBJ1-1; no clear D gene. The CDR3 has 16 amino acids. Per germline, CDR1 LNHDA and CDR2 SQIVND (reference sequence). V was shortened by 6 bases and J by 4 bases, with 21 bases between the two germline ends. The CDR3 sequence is CASSPVPSSGSTEAFF. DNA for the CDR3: TGTGCCAGTAGCCCGGTCCCTAGCTCGGGATCCACTGAAGCTTTCTTT.

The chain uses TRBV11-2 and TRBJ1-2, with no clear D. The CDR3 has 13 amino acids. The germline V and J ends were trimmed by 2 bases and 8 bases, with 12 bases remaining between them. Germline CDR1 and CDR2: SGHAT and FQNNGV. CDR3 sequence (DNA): TGTGCCAGCAGCTTAATCCCTGTATACGGCTACACCTTC. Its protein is CASSLIPVYGYTF.

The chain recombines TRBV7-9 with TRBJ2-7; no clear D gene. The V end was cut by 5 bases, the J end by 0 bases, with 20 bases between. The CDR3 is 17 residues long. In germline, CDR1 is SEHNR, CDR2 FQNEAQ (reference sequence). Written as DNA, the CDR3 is TGTGCCAGCAGCCAGGCCGTTACGGAACGATCCTCCTACGAGCAGTACTTC. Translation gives CASSQAVTERSSYEQYF.

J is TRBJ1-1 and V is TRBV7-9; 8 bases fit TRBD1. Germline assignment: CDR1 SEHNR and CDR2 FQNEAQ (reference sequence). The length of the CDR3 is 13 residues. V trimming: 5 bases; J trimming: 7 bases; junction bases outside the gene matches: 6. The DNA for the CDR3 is TGTGCCAGCAGCATTGACAGGGGAAGTGAAGCTTTCTTT. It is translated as CASSIDRGSEAFF.

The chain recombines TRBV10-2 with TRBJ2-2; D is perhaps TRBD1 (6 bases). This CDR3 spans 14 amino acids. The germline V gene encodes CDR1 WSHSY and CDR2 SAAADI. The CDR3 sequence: CAAGEGVNTGELFF. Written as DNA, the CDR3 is TGCGCTGCCGGTGAGGGGGTCAACACCGGGGAGCTGTTTTTT.

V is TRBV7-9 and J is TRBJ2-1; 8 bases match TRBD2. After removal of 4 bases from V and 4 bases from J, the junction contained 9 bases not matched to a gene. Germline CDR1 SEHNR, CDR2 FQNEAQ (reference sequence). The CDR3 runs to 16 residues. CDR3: CASSSSGGRRYNEQFF. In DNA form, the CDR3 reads TGTGCCAGCAGCTCTTCGGGGGGGAGAAGATACAATGAGCAGTTCTTC.

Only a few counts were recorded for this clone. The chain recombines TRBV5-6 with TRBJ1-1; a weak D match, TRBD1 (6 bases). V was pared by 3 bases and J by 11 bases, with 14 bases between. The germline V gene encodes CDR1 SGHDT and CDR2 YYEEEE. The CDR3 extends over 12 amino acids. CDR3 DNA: TGTGCCAGCAGCTCAACAGGGATATGGGCTTTCTTT. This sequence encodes CASSSTGIWAFF.

CDR3 region: CASSVWLAANNEQFF. In DNA, the CDR3 is TGTGCCAGCAGTGTTTGGCTAGCGGCCAACAATGAGCAGTTCTTC. The genes are TRBV2 and TRBJ2-1; 7 nucleotides align to TRBD2. Germline V gene lookup returns CDR1 SNHLY and CDR2 FYNNEI. The CDR3 consists of 15 residues. Germline trimming cut 4 bases from V and 5 bases from J; bases unmatched to any gene: 8.

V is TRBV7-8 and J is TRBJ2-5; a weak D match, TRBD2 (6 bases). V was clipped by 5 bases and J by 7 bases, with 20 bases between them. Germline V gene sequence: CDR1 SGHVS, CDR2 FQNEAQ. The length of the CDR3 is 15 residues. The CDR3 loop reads CASSLLPGLGVTQYF. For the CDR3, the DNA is TGTGCCAGCAGCCTCCTCCCGGGACTCGGGGTGACCCAGTACTTC. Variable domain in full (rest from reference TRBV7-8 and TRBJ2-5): GAGVSQSPRYKVAKRGQDVALRCDPISGHVSLFWYQQALGQGPEFLTYFQNEAQLDKSGLPSDRFFAERPEGSVSTLKIQRTQQEDSAVYLCASSLLPGLGVTQYFGPGTRLLVL.

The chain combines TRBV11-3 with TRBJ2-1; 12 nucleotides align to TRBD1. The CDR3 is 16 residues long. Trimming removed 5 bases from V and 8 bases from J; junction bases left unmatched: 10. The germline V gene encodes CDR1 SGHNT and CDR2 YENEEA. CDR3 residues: CASSQTGQGAWDEQFF. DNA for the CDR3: TGTGCCAGCAGCCAGACGGGACAGGGGGCTTGGGATGAGCAGTTCTTC.

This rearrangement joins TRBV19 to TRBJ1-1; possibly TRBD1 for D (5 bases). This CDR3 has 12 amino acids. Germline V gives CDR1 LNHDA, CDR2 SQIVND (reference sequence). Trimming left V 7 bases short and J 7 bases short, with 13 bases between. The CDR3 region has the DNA TGTGCCAGTACCCTAGGTGGGGGTGAAGCTTTCTTT. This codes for CASTLGGGEAFF.

In nucleotides, the CDR3 is TGTGCCAGCCGAGAGGGCGAGCAGTACTTC. Protein: CASREGEQYF. J is TRBJ2-7 and V is TRBV11-2; a possible D gene is TRBD2 (5 bases). Germline CDR1 reads SGHAT; CDR2 reads FQNNGV. The CDR3 extends over 10 amino acids. Trimming cost V 8 bases and J 6 bases, with 8 bases left between them.

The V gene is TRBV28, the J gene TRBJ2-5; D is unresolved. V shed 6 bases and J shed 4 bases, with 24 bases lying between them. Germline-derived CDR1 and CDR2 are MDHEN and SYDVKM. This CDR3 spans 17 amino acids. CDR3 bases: TGTGCCAGCAGCTCCGCTGAATTTCAACTGCCGACAGAGACCCAGTACTTC. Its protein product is CASSSAEFQLPTETQYF.

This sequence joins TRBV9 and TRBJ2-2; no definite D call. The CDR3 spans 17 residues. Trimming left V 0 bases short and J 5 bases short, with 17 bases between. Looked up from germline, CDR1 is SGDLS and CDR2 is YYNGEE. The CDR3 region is CASSVEPRPHGTGELFF. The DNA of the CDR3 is TGTGCCAGCAGCGTAGAGCCCCGGCCGCACGGGACCGGGGAGCTGTTTTTT.

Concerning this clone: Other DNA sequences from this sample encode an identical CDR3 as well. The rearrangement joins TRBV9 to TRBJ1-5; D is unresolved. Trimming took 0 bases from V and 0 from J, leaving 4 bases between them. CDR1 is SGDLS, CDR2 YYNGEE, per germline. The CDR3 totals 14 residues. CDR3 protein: CASSVGGSNQPQHF. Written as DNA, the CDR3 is TGTGCCAGCAGCGTAGGCGGTAGCAATCAGCCCCAGCATTTT.